This T cell receptor beta chain originates from a study of blood T cell repertoires in COVID-19. Overall study context: Specimens from acute and convalescent COVID-19 originated in the United States, Italy and Spain. From T cells, B-cell-depleted T cells, or PBMCs came the material, which was cDNA or gDNA.

As processed by the authors: Estimation of nucleated cell counts relied on the amplification of reference gene primers. Method: immunoSEQ multiplex PCR; TCRdb's copy keeps in-frame clones and lacks some. V, J and clone size reflect that table, while D and trimming were determined from the DNA. The sample lists 150,000 to 190,000 clones; around 85% were seen once. This CDR3 has 14 amino acids. The trim removed 6 bases at V and 4 bases at J, leaving 5 bases unmatched. Germline V gene sequence: CDR1 SGHAT, CDR2 FQDESV (reference sequence). This receptor was identified in a woman between 70 and 85 years old with acute or convalescent COVID-19. This chain connects TRBV11-1 to TRBJ2-5, with 10 bases aligning to TRBD1. Sequencing was carried out using peripheral blood. For the CDR3, the DNA is TGTGCCAGCAGGGGGACAGGGGTAGGAGAGACCCAGTACTTC. Translating gives CASRGTGVGETQYF.